These 23 T cell receptor beta chains were all obtained from the same sample, sequenced in a study of cytomegalovirus exposure and HLA in healthy donors (dated by TCRdb to about 2017). Library creation used the immunoSEQ multiplex PCR assay. The table comes from immuneACCESS by way of TCRdb, which keeps in-frame sequences with V and J called. Part of the clones is missing from these tables; in studies checked, under half for an unresolved V gene and the rest for unknown reasons. This sample comprises 110,000 to 150,000 clones, just under 85% of them detected only once. 1.4% of the sample is in the top ten clones. The source material was PBMCs. Receptors originate from a woman aged 25 to 39 in good health and CMV-seronegative.

The chain has TRBV6-5 and TRBJ2-7, with D perhaps matching TRBD1 (5 bases). This CDR3 spans 13 amino acids. Germline CDR1 is MNHEY and CDR2 is SVGAGI. V was cut by 10 bases and J by 6 bases, with 19 bases left in between. The CDR3 spells CATQRATRVEQYF. DNA of the CDR3: TGTGCCACCCAAAGGGCTACCAGGGTCGAGCAGTACTTC.

The rearrangement joins TRBV9 to TRBJ2-5, with TRBD1 matching over 8 bases. The germline V gene has CDR1 SGDLS and CDR2 YYNGEE. This CDR3 contains 15 residues. The ends lost 2 bases at V and 5 bases at J; junction bases unmatched: 8. The CDR3 spells CASSVGTGPEETQYF. Written as DNA, the CDR3 is TGTGCCAGCAGCGTGGGGACAGGCCCGGAGGAGACCCAGTACTTC.

This chain links TRBV30 with TRBJ2-7, with D possibly matching TRBD2 (6 bases). Germline loops: CDR1 GTSNPN, CDR2 SVGIG (reference sequence). This CDR3 is built from 14 residues. V was cut by 2 bases and J by 3 bases, with 14 bases left in between. The CDR3 DNA reads as TGTGCCTGGAGTCCTGATAGCGGATACTACGAGCAGTACTTC. It codes for CAWSPDSGYYEQYF.

The J gene is TRBJ1-5, the V gene TRBV23-1; a weak D match, TRBD1 (6 bases). TRBV23-1 is an ORF for which the function is uncertain. The CDR3 has 17 residues. V lost 0 bases, J lost 1 base, and 13 bases lay in between. The CDR3 protein is CASSQSKPRGSNQPQHF. The CDR3 region has the DNA TGCGCCAGCAGTCAATCAAAACCCAGGGGAAGCAATCAGCCCCAGCATTTT.

The genes are TRBV7-9 and TRBJ1-1, with D perhaps TRBD1 (5 bases). The CDR3 has 12 residues. Germline assignment: CDR1 SEHNR and CDR2 FQNEAQ (reference sequence). Trimming stripped 3 bases from V and 8 bases from J, with 10 bases between. The CDR3 DNA is TGTGCCAGCAGCTTCGATAAGGGGGAAGCTTTCTTT. It translates to CASSFDKGEAFF.

The V and J genes are TRBV5-6 and TRBJ1-2; maybe TRBD1 (5 bases). The CDR3 sequence is 13 residues long. Germline V gene sequence: CDR1 SGHDT, CDR2 YYEEEE. Trimming pared 2 bases from V and 6 bases from J, leaving 11 bases between. This CDR3 is CASSFGGEDGYTF. DNA of the CDR3: TGTGCCAGCAGCTTCGGGGGAGAGGATGGCTACACCTTC. The full variable domain, in which reference TRBV5-6 and TRBJ1-2 provide the parts outside the CDR3, is DAGVTQSPTHLIKTRGQQVTLRCSPKSGHDTVSWYQQALGQGPQFIFQYYEEEERQRGNFPDRFSGHQFPNYSSELNVNALLLGDSALYLCASSFGGEDGYTFGSGTRLTVV.

V and J are TRBV6-1 and TRBJ1-5; 10 nucleotides line up with TRBD1. This CDR3 region has 14 residues. After removal of 4 bases from V and 7 bases from J, the junction contained 4 bases not matched to a gene. CDR1 is MNHNS, CDR2 SASEGT, per germline. The DNA of the CDR3 is TGTGCCAGCAGTGCAGGGACAGGGGTCCAGCCCCAGCATTTT. Residues: CASSAGTGVQPQHF.

The CDR3 is CASSSGGGQDNQPQHF. CDR3 in DNA: TGTGCCAGTAGCTCAGGGGGAGGACAGGACAATCAGCCCCAGCATTTT. The chain recombines TRBV19 with TRBJ1-5; 7 bases are a match to TRBD1. Germline CDR1 and CDR2: LNHDA and SQIVND (reference sequence). Trimming cost V 6 bases and J 3 bases; bases outside gene matches: 11. The CDR3 runs 16 residues. Combining the CDR3 with reference TRBV19 and TRBJ1-5 gives the whole variable domain DGGITQSPKYLFRKEGQNVTLSCEQNLNHDAMYWYRQDPGQGLRLIYYSQIVNDFQKGDIAEGYSVSREKKESFPLTVTSAQKNPTAFYLCASSSGGGQDNQPQHFGDGTRLSIL.

The rearrangement links TRBV12-5 to TRBJ1-2, with D uncertain. The CDR3 consists of 13 residues. Trimming pared 4 bases from V and 2 bases from J, leaving 8 bases between. CDR1 is LGHNT and CDR2 is FRNRAP in the germline V gene. DNA of the CDR3: TGTGCTAGTGGTTCGCTAATCAACTATGGCTACACCTTC. This encodes CASGSLINYGYTF.

The V gene is TRBV19, the J gene TRBJ2-2, with TRBD2 matching over 7 bases. Germline V lookup: CDR1 LNHDA, CDR2 SQIVND (reference sequence). J gave up 5 bases and V 4 bases, and 13 bases lay outside the gene matches. This CDR3 is 17 amino acids long. The CDR3, as DNA: TGTGCCAGTAGTAGAGGGCGGAGAGCGGGGAGGACCGGGGAGCTGTTTTTT. Encoded protein: CASSRGRRAGRTGELFF.

This chain links TRBV19 with TRBJ2-7, with TRBD1 matching 10 bases. The V and J ends lost 5 bases and 1 base, in that order; junction bases with no gene match: 8. This CDR3 has 16 amino acids. Germline CDR1 reads LNHDA; CDR2 reads SQIVND (reference sequence). The DNA for the CDR3 is TGTGCCAGTAGTTCGTTCCGGGACAGGGGTTCCTACGAGCAGTACTTC. Protein: CASSSFRDRGSYEQYF.

The CDR3 loop is CASSPPFGWDRSSMTQYF. The CDR3 region has the DNA TGTGCCAGTAGTCCCCCGTTCGGCTGGGACAGGTCCTCTATGACCCAGTACTTC. The chain employs TRBV19 and TRBJ2-5; TRBD1 agrees at 8 bases. V was pared by 5 bases and J by 7 bases, with 21 bases of the junction left unmatched. This CDR3 comprises 18 residues. CDR1 is LNHDA and CDR2 is SQIVND in the germline V gene (reference sequence).

The chain employs TRBV27 and TRBJ2-5, with D possibly matching TRBD2 (5 bases). V was trimmed by 3 bases and J by 5 bases, leaving 16 bases between them. CDR1 and CDR2 from the germline V gene are MNHEY and SMNVEV (reference sequence). This CDR3 is 15 amino acids long. This CDR3 reads CASSFRHRTGETQYF. CDR3 sequence (DNA): TGTGCCAGCAGTTTCAGACACCGGACGGGGGAGACCCAGTACTTC.

The chain couples TRBV5-1 to TRBJ2-1; D uncertain. Trimming took off 0 bases at V and 1 base at J, with 8 bases between the two ends. Germline CDR1 and CDR2: SGHRS and YFSETQ. CDR3 length equals 15 residues. CDR3 sequence reads: CASSLGSQSYNEQFF. In DNA form, the CDR3 reads TGCGCCAGCAGCTTGGGATCACAATCCTACAATGAGCAGTTCTTC.

The V call is TRBV6-1, the J call TRBJ2-3; 10 bases agree with TRBD2. J lost 5 bases, V lost 6 bases, and 5 bases had no gene match. The CDR3 has 14 amino acids. Germline assignment: CDR1 MNHNS and CDR2 SASEGT. In DNA, the CDR3 is TGTGCCAGCAGCAGCGGGGGGGCCGTAGATACGCAGTATTTT. Residues: CASSSGGAVDTQYF.

This chain joins TRBV28 and TRBJ2-3; 10 positions match TRBD2. In germline, CDR1 is MDHEN, CDR2 SYDVKM. The length of the CDR3 is 17 residues. The V gene end was trimmed by 2 bases and the J gene end by 4 bases; junction bases not matched to a gene: 9. DNA of the CDR3: TGTGCCAGCAGTTTAGGATTAAGCGGGGGGGCAGCAGATACGCAGTATTTT. It translates to CASSLGLSGGAADTQYF.

The rearrangement uses TRBV6-5 and TRBJ2-4; TRBD2 is a possible D gene (6 bases). Trimming cost V 6 bases and J 1 base, with 10 bases left between them. There are 14 residues in the CDR3. Per the germline V gene, CDR1 is MNHEY and CDR2 is SVGAGI. The CDR3 here is CASRTEGAKNIQYF. The CDR3 DNA reads as TGTGCCAGCAGGACGGAGGGGGCCAAAAACATTCAGTACTTC.

The gene calls are TRBV4-2 and TRBJ2-3; D may be TRBD1 (5 bases). Germline CDR1 is LGHNA and CDR2 is YNFKEQ. This CDR3 spans 17 amino acids. The V gene lost 0 bases and the J gene lost 7 bases, with 20 bases spanning the gap. CDR3: CASSQDTLQGPRYTQYF. The DNA of the CDR3 is TGTGCCAGCAGCCAAGATACGTTGCAGGGCCCAAGGTATACGCAGTATTTT.

The chain recombines TRBV6-5 with TRBJ1-2; 8 bases are a match to TRBD1. The CDR3 is 15 amino acids. Trimming at V came to 2 bases and at J to 1 base, leaving 3 bases not matched to a gene. Germline V gene lookup returns CDR1 MNHEY and CDR2 SVGAGI. CDR3 residues: CASSYTGGNNYGYTF. The CDR3 nucleotides are TGTGCCAGCAGTTACACAGGGGGGAATAACTATGGCTACACCTTC.

The chain has TRBV5-4 and TRBJ1-6; D may be TRBD1 (5 bases). V lost 9 bases and J 7 bases, leaving 17 bases between the germline ends. The CDR3 runs 14 residues. The V gene's germline CDR1 is SGHNT and CDR2 YYREEE (reference sequence). CDR3 region: CATKGAELNSPLHF. The CDR3 coding sequence is TGTGCCACCAAAGGGGCGGAGCTCAATTCACCCCTCCACTTT.

The genes are TRBV7-9 and TRBJ1-1; no clear D. Germline values: CDR1 SEHNR, CDR2 FQNEAQ (reference sequence). With 3 bases removed from V and 3 bases from J, the gap between germline ends came to 11 bases. The CDR3 is 14 residues long. The CDR3 reads CASSFLKRDTEAFF. Written as DNA, the CDR3 is TGTGCCAGCAGCTTTTTAAAGAGGGACACTGAAGCTTTCTTT.

The chain has TRBV10-3 and TRBJ2-2; D is unresolved. This CDR3 contains 14 residues. CDR1 ENHRY and CDR2 SYGVKD come from the germline V gene. The V end was cut by 3 bases, the J end by 7 bases, with 12 bases between. CDR3 in DNA: TGTGCCATCAGTGAAGCCGGAGCTATCGGGGAGCTGTTTTTT. This sequence encodes CAISEAGAIGELFF.

V usage is TRBV9 and J usage is TRBJ2-1; 16 bases agree with TRBD2. The CDR3 is 16 amino acids. Germline V CDR1 and CDR2: SGDLS, YYNGEE. The J segment lost 11 bases and the V segment lost 2 bases, leaving 7 bases of the junction unmatched. The CDR3 nucleotides read TGTGCCAGCAGCGTGGCCGGGACTAGCGGGGGGGCGAAGCAGTTCTTC. This sequence encodes CASSVAGTSGGAKQFF.